The source of this T cell receptor beta chain is a study of PD-L1 blockade in urothelial cancer. Germline-derived CDR1 and CDR2 are MNHEY and SMNVEV (reference sequence). This CDR3 contains 15 residues. Trimming removed 5 bases at V and 0 bases at J, with 13 bases between. Study-wide findings and caveats: In blood at 3 weeks, tumor-associated clones expanded more among patients with durable benefit.

Remarks on this clone: Its antigen is not identified.

The protocol was immunoSEQ multiplex PCR, while the TCRdb copy is restricted to in-frame clones and leaves out a portion. The table lists approximately 58,000 clones, roughly four fifths of them singletons. The starting material was PBMCs, obtained around atezolizumab (anti-PD-L1) treatment. This receptor was taken from a man in his 70s with urothelial cancer. V usage is TRBV27 and J usage is TRBJ1-2, with D possibly matching TRBD1 (6 bases). CDR3 sequence reads: CASSIRTDANYGYTF. Here the CDR3 DNA reads TGTGCCAGCAGTATCCGGACAGACGCTAACTATGGCTACACCTTC.